A selection of T cell receptor beta chains follows, all from one sample in a study of CD8 T cells in Susac syndrome. TCRdb re-derived calls from the immunoSEQ multiplex PCR reads in MiXCR, one entry per CDR3 protein. The sample has approximately 180,000 distinct CDR3 sequences, 90% to 97% seen once. The sample was CD4+ T cells from PBMCs. These receptors originate from a human donor with multiple sclerosis. Both conserved end residues are part of each CDR3. Each record gives: D gene, V gene, clone size, J gene, CDR3 DNA, CDR3 protein. A D gene is named only where the DNA matches it firmly. Only part of the rows carry a size: once, few, many, or a class if the clone is expanded.

>NA|TRBV30|NA|TRBJ1-1
TGTGCCTGGAGTGTGGTCCACCTTTTTGAAGCTTTCTTT
CAWSVVHLFEAFF
>NA|TRBV5-1|NA|TRBJ2-2
TGCGCCAGCAGCTCCTTGGGGGGTACGAACACCGGGGAGCTGTTTTTT
CASSSLGGTNTGELFF
>NA|TRBV6-2/TRBV6-3|NA|TRBJ2-3
TGTGCCAGCAGTTACTCGGCGGGTAGCACAGATACGCAGTATTTT
CASSYSAGSTDTQYF
>TRBD2|TRBV5-1|NA|TRBJ2-3
TGCGCCAGCAGCTTGGAACTAGCGTACACAGATACGCAGTATTTT
CASSLELAYTDTQYF
>NA|TRBV15|NA|TRBJ1-5
TGTGCCACCAGCAGAGATGAGTGGGGACCCGGGGGGCAGCCCCAGCATTTT
CATSRDEWGPGGQPQHF
>TRBD1|TRBV7-2|NA|TRBJ1-5
TGTGCCAGCAGCTTATCGACAGGGGATAGCCAGCCCCAGCATTTT
CASSLSTGDSQPQHF
>TRBD1|TRBV9|NA|TRBJ1-2
TGTGCCAGCAGCCCCGGGACAGGTTTGGACCTATGGGGCTACACCTTC
CASSPGTGLDLWGYTF
>TRBD1|TRBV6-6|NA|TRBJ2-7
TGTGCCAGCAGTTCCCTGACAGGGGTCTACGAGCAGTACTTC
CASSSLTGVYEQYF
>NA|TRBV2|NA|TRBJ1-1
TGTGCCAGCAGTGAATCTTTGGGGGACACTGAAGCTTTCTTT
CASSESLGDTEAFF
>NA|TRBV29-1|NA|TRBJ2-5
TGCAGCGTTGAACTGGGGCCAGAGACCCAGTACTTC
CSVELGPETQYF
>NA|TRBV3-1|NA|TRBJ2-3
TGTGCCAGCAGCCCTAGGGACCGACCCACGGGGGATACGCAGTATTTT
CASSPRDRPTGDTQYF
>NA|TRBV2|NA|TRBJ2-1
TGTGCCAGCAGGCGAAGGGACCCGAGATATGAGCAGTTCTTC
CASRRRDPRYEQFF
>NA|TRBV6-5|NA|TRBJ1-2
TGTGCCAGCAGTTACTCGATCAACTATGGCTACACCTTC
CASSYSINYGYTF
>TRBD1|TRBV3-1|NA|TRBJ1-6
TGTGCCAGCAGCCAACAGGGGGCTAGGAATAATTCACCCCTCCACTTT
CASSQQGARNNSPLHF
>NA|TRBV24-1|once|TRBJ2-5
TGTGCCACCAGCCCTCGGGCCCCGGTCCAAGAGACCCAGTACTTC
CATSPRAPVQETQYF
>TRBD1|TRBV20-1|NA|TRBJ2-5
TGCAGTGCTTCCCCGGGACAGGGGGTGGGGGAGACCCAGTACTTC
CSASPGQGVGETQYF
>TRBD1|TRBV30|NA|TRBJ2-7
TGTGCCTGGACAGGGGGCCCCTACGAGCAGTACTTC
CAWTGGPYEQYF
>TRBD1|TRBV6-2/TRBV6-3|NA|TRBJ1-2
TGTGCCAGCACGACTCACCAGACAGGGGCTGTTGGCTACACCTTC
CASTTHQTGAVGYTF
>NA|TRBV9|NA|TRBJ2-2
TGTGCCAGCAGCCCTCGGGGGCCCGGGGAGCTGTTTTTT
CASSPRGPGELFF
>NA|TRBV12-3/TRBV12-4|NA|TRBJ1-2
TGTGCCAGCAGTTCCCCTACGGGCTACACCTTC
CASSSPTGYTF
>NA|TRBV30|NA|TRBJ2-4
TGTGCCTGGAGTGTTGGGGGTCTGCTAGCCAAAAACATTCAGTACTTC
CAWSVGGLLAKNIQYF
>NA|TRBV6-2/TRBV6-3|NA|TRBJ1-2
TGTGCCAGCAGTTACTCGGCCTATGGCTACACCTTC
CASSYSAYGYTF
>TRBD2|TRBV5-1|NA|TRBJ2-1
TGCGCCAGCAGCTTACCACTAGCGGGGGACAATGAGCAGTTCTTC
CASSLPLAGDNEQFF
>NA|TRBV20-1|NA|TRBJ2-5
TGCAGTGCCGTAAACGACTGGCTCGCCGAAGAGACCCAGTACTTC
CSAVNDWLAEETQYF
>NA|TRBV5-4|NA|TRBJ1-6
TGTGCCAGCAGCTTGGACAGGGTCTATAATTCACCCCTCCACTTT
CASSLDRVYNSPLHF
>NA|TRBV20-1|NA|TRBJ2-3
TGCAGTGCTCGGGAGCAACAGCAACGTACGCAGTATTTT
CSAREQQQRTQYF
>TRBD2|TRBV2|NA|TRBJ2-1
TGTGCCAGCAAAAGCGGGGGGCCCAATGAGCAGTTCTTC
CASKSGGPNEQFF
>NA|TRBV11-1|NA|TRBJ1-5
TGTGCCAGCAGCCCGAGAGGGGGGGCGAGGAATCAGCCCCAGCATTTT
CASSPRGGARNQPQHF
>NA|TRBV7-9|NA|TRBJ2-5
TGTGCCAGCAGCTTTTCGAGGAGAGGGGAGACCCAGTACTTC
CASSFSRRGETQYF
>NA|TRBV30|NA|TRBJ1-3
TGTGCCTGGAGTGTTGACCCCGGAGTACGAAACACCATATATTTT
CAWSVDPGVRNTIYF
>NA|TRBV25-1|NA|TRBJ1-3
TGTGCCAGCAGTGATACGAGCTCTGGAAACACCATATATTTT
CASSDTSSGNTIYF
>NA|TRBV13|once|TRBJ1-1
TGTGCCAGCAGCTTACTTGGAGCGTCGGTATTT
CASSLLGASVF
>NA|TRBV28|NA|TRBJ2-4
TGTGCCAGCAGTCCAGTAGGTGACCTAAACATTCAGTACTTC
CASSPVGDLNIQYF
>NA|TRBV29-1|NA|TRBJ2-3
TGCAGCGTTGTGCCCGGGACTACAGATACGCAGTATTTT
CSVVPGTTDTQYF
>NA|TRBV7-3|NA|TRBJ2-5
TGTGCCAGCAGCTTAATGGGCCCGTGGGGGACCCAGTACTTC
CASSLMGPWGTQYF
>NA|TRBV18|NA|TRBJ2-5
TGTGCCAGCTCAACTGAGCCAGCCGGGGAGACCCAGTACTTC
CASSTEPAGETQYF
>TRBD2|TRBV20-1|few|TRBJ2-5
TGCAGTGCTAGAGAGGGCCCAGCGGGGGTCCAGTACTTC
CSAREGPAGVQYF
>NA|TRBV20-1|NA|TRBJ2-5
TGCAGTGCTGGCCCTAGTGTGGAGACCCAGTACTTC
CSAGPSVETQYF
>NA|TRBV20-1|NA|TRBJ1-1
TGCAGTGGGGAAGCCAGGGATGGCACTGAAGCTTTCTTT
CSGEARDGTEAFF